Below, one T cell receptor (beta chain) is given with its context. Its antigen is as yet unknown. The entry originates in a study of cytomegalovirus exposure and HLA in healthy donors. Study findings and constraints: Listed as cytomegalovirus-associated were roughly 180 TCR beta chains. That first-cohort TCR clusters tended to co-occur in the roughly 120 validation repertoires was found in a later analysis.

Sequencing was performed with immunoSEQ multiplex PCR; in TCRdb, only in-frame clones are kept and a portion is missing. The sample records roughly 60,000 clones, 85% to 95% being singletons. The germline V gene has CDR1 LNHDA and CDR2 SQIVND (reference sequence). The junction had 8 bases not matched to a gene; V was cut back by 5 bases and J by 6 bases. The CDR3 covers 15 residues. Source material: PBMCs. The rearrangement uses TRBV19 and TRBJ2-2; the match to TRBD2 covers 8 bases. The receptor's source is a woman younger than 35 in good health and CMV-seropositive. CDR3 protein: CASSLLGLVPGELFF. The CDR3 DNA reads TGTGCCAGTAGTCTATTGGGACTAGTCCCCGGGGAGCTGTTTTTT.